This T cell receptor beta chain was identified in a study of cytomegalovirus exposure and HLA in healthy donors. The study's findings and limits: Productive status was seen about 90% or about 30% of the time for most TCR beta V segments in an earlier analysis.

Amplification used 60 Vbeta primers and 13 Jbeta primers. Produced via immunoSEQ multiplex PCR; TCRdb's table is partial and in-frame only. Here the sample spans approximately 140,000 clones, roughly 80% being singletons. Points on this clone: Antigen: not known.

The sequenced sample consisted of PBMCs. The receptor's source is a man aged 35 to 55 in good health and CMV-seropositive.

In nucleotides, the CDR3 is TGCAGTTTCGCGGGAGACGACTATGAAAAACTGTTTTTT. This codes for CSFAGDDYEKLFF. The chain links TRBV29-1 to TRBJ1-4; no reliable D call. The CDR3 sequence is 13 residues long. Germline CDR1 reads SQVTM; CDR2 reads ANQGSEA.